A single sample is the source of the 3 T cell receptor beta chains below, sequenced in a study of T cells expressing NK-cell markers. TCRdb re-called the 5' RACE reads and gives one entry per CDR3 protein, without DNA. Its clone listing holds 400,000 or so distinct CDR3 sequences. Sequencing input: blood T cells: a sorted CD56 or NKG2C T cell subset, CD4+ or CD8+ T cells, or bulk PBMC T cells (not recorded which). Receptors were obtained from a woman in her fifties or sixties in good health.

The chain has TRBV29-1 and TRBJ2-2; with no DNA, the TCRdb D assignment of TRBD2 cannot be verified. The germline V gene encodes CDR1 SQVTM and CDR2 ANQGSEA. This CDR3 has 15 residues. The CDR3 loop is CSAAQLAGNTGELFF.

CDR3: CSARDERGSNQPQHF. The J gene is TRBJ1-5, the V gene TRBV20-1; the TCRdb D gene call, TRBD1, has no DNA to confirm it. CDR1 and CDR2 (germline): DFQATT, SNEGSKA (reference sequence). This CDR3 has 15 amino acids.

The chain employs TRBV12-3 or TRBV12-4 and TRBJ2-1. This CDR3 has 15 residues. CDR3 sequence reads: CASSIPGSVLNEQFF.